Each of the 3 T cell receptor beta chains below was sequenced from the same sample in a study of human T cells and chemical hapten exposure. Time point denoted: patch test 1, 2 weeks after DPC sensitization. Treatment of the sample: therapeutic diphenylcyclopropenone sensitization with weekly scalp DPC. Each CDR3 protein gets one entry after TCRdb re-called the RACE reads with MiXCR. Of tens of thousands of distinct CDR3 sequences in the sample, 12% are singletons; the top ten hold roughly 3.6%. The specimen comprised whole blood, sampled in connection with sensitization to the hapten diphenylcyclopropenone (DPC). These receptors all come from a woman aged 55-70 years with alopecia areata. Some clones in this sample may be carry-over from other donors' samples.

The chain uses TRBV18 and TRBJ1-5; maybe TRBD1 (6 bases). Trimming shortened V by 5 bases and J by 4 bases, and 9 bases separated the two germline ends. The CDR3 sequence is 13 residues long. The germline gives CDR1 KGHSH, CDR2 LQKENI. The CDR3 DNA follows: TGTGCCAGCTCAGAAGGGGGGAATCAGCCCCAGCATTTT. Amino acid sequence: CASSEGGNQPQHF. Full variable domain (missing parts from reference TRBV18 and TRBJ1-5): NAGVMQNPRHLVRRRGQEARLRCSPMKGHSHVYWYRQLPEEGLKFMVYLQKENIIDESGMPKERFSAEFPKEGPSILRIQQVVRGDSAAYFCASSEGGNQPQHFGDGTRLSIL.

This clonotype was found a few times. V gene TRBV19 combines with J gene TRBJ2-6; D remains ambiguous. Germline V gene lookup returns CDR1 LNHDA and CDR2 SQIVND (reference sequence). This CDR3 has 14 residues. Trimming took off 5 bases at V and 0 bases at J, with 5 bases between the two ends. In DNA, the CDR3 is TGTGCCAGTAGTTCCAACTCTGGGGCCAACGTCCTGACTTTC. Translated, it gives CASSSNSGANVLTF.

This sequence joins TRBV27 and TRBJ1-3; weak D call: TRBD1 (5 bases). V lost 4 bases and J lost 8, with 24 bases in between. Germline CDR1 and CDR2: MNHEY and SMNVEV (reference sequence). The CDR3 extends over 17 amino acids. The CDR3 nucleotides read TGTGCCAGCAGTTCGACGGGGGAGGGCCCCATGGGGGACACCATATATTTT. Its protein is CASSSTGEGPMGDTIYF.